The 22 T cell receptor beta chains below come from one sample, sequenced in a study of cytomegalovirus exposure and HLA in healthy donors. The PCR contained 60 Vbeta and 13 Jbeta primers. Assay: immunoSEQ multiplex PCR; the TCRdb copy retains only in-frame clones and omits some. The sample lists 110,000 or so clones; roughly three quarters were seen once. The specimen was PBMCs. These receptors were collected from a man aged 25-45 years in good health and CMV-seronegative.

The chain links TRBV4-2 to TRBJ1-5; 7 nucleotides align to TRBD1. Germline assignment: CDR1 LGHNA and CDR2 YNFKEQ. The CDR3 runs 18 residues. V gave up 0 bases and J gave up 5 bases; unmatched junction bases: 13. DNA for the CDR3: TGTGCCAGCAGCCAAGATCGGACAGGAGATTTTCTGTATCAGCCCCAGCATTTT. Amino acid sequence: CASSQDRTGDFLYQPQHF.

The chain joins TRBV6-6 to TRBJ2-7; D is uncertain. The ends were cut back, 3 bases at V and 5 bases at J, with 11 bases in the middle. The CDR3 loop spans 13 amino acids. CDR1 MNHNY and CDR2 SVGAGI come from the germline V gene (reference sequence). DNA of the CDR3: TGTGCCAGCAGTTATCTCTCAAGCCACGAGCAGTACTTC. Translated, it gives CASSYLSSHEQYF.

A few counts support this clone. The chain links TRBV11-2 to TRBJ1-1; TRBD1 might be the D (5 bases). The V end was cut by 5 bases, the J end by 5 bases, with 12 bases between. CDR1 is SGHAT, CDR2 FQNNGV, per germline. The CDR3 has 13 amino acids. CDR3 coding DNA: TGTGCCAGCAGCCCCGGGGGGGGGACTGAAGCTTTCTTT. Translating it yields CASSPGGGTEAFF.

This chain connects TRBV4-1 to TRBJ2-3; 9 bases are a match to TRBD2. Germline CDR1 reads MGHRA; CDR2 reads YSYEKL. Trimming at V came to 4 bases and at J to 2 bases, leaving 4 bases not matched to a gene. The CDR3 has 15 residues. For the CDR3, the DNA is TGCGCCAGCAGCCCGCTAGCGGGGTCCACAGATACGCAGTATTTT. The encoded protein is CASSPLAGSTDTQYF.

The chain couples TRBV29-1 to TRBJ2-1; D perhaps matches TRBD1 (6 bases). This CDR3 contains 11 residues. Germline loops: CDR1 SQVTM, CDR2 ANQGSEA. The V end lost 3 bases, the J end lost 11 bases, and 11 bases lay between the germline ends. The CDR3 sequence: CSVDSRGKQFF. CDR3 nucleotides: TGCAGCGTTGACTCCAGGGGAAAGCAGTTCTTC.

The chain uses TRBV19 and TRBJ2-2, with 10 bases aligning to TRBD2. V dropped 3 bases and J dropped 8; count of bases not matched to a gene: 9. The CDR3 covers 16 residues. CDR1 and CDR2 (germline): LNHDA, SQIVND (reference sequence). The CDR3 DNA is TGTGCCAGTAGTATCAGTCTAGCGGGAGAAAAAGGGGAGCTGTTTTTT. Its translation: CASSISLAGEKGELFF.

V is TRBV7-2 and J is TRBJ2-3; tentatively, D is TRBD2 (5 bases). Germline V gene lookup returns CDR1 SGHTA and CDR2 FQGNSA. The CDR3 length is 15 residues. The germline V and J ends were trimmed by 5 bases and 4 bases, with 16 bases remaining between them. CDR3 amino acids: CASSLGPGGPDTQYF. The CDR3 coding sequence is TGTGCCAGCAGCCTAGGACCCGGAGGCCCAGATACGCAGTATTTT.

This clone was counted a single time. V is TRBV14 and J is TRBJ1-6; D is undetermined. This CDR3 has 15 residues. Germline V lookup: CDR1 SGHDN, CDR2 FVKESK. V lost 2 bases, J lost 10 bases, and 15 bases lay in between. CDR3 coding DNA: TGTGCCAGCAGCCAACAAGAGGGTTGGGGATCACCCCTCCACTTT. Encoded protein: CASSQQEGWGSPLHF.

The chain recombines TRBV7-9 with TRBJ2-5, with D possibly matching TRBD2 (6 bases). TRBJ2-7 matches the DNA end more closely, so the J call is doubtful. CDR1 is SEHNR, CDR2 FQNEAQ, per germline (reference sequence). The CDR3 covers 13 residues. CDR3 residues: CASSPRGTYEQYF. As DNA, the CDR3 is TGTGCCAGCAGCCCCCGGGGGACCTACGAGCAGTACTTC.

This clone was counted between two and nine times. The gene calls are TRBV5-4 and TRBJ2-1; D gene ambiguous. Trimming removed 3 bases from V and 9 bases from J, with 22 bases in between. From germline, CDR1 is SGHNT and CDR2 YYREEE (reference sequence). There are 16 residues in the CDR3. In nucleotides, the CDR3 is TGTGCCAGCAGCTCCCGGATTGATTACTACATGGGTGAGCAGTTCTTC. This translates into CASSSRIDYYMGEQFF.

The chain employs TRBV27 and TRBJ2-3; 10 nucleotides line up with TRBD2. V was clipped by 2 bases and J by 3 bases; unmatched bases: 11. CDR3 size: 18 residues. Germline lookup yields CDR1 MNHEY and CDR2 SMNVEV (reference sequence). DNA for the CDR3: TGTGCCAGCAGTTTAAAATCTAGCGGGAGTTCATCAACAGATACGCAGTATTTT. It codes for CASSLKSSGSSSTDTQYF.

The chain links TRBV19 to TRBJ1-3, with a weak D call TRBD1 (6 bases). V was shortened by 7 bases and J by 1 base, with 23 bases between the two germline ends. Germline assignment: CDR1 LNHDA and CDR2 SQIVND (reference sequence). The CDR3 is made up of 18 amino acids. CDR3 nucleotide sequence: TGTGCCAGTACCAACAGGGACCGTCGACCCCATTCTGGAAACACCATATATTTT. Translated: CASTNRDRRPHSGNTIYF. Combining the CDR3 with reference TRBV19 and TRBJ1-3 gives the whole variable domain DGGITQSPKYLFRKEGQNVTLSCEQNLNHDAMYWYRQDPGQGLRLIYYSQIVNDFQKGDIAEGYSVSREKKESFPLTVTSAQKNPTAFYLCASTNRDRRPHSGNTIYFGEGSWLTVV.

The chain links TRBV12-5 to TRBJ1-5; no clear D gene. This CDR3 region has 14 residues. Trimming stripped 6 bases from V and 7 bases from J, with 16 bases between. The germline V gene encodes CDR1 LGHNT and CDR2 FRNRAP. CDR3 bases: TGTGCTAGTGGCCACGACGGGTTTTTCCAGCCCCAGCATTTT. This encodes CASGHDGFFQPQHF.

This clone was observed once. This chain connects TRBV7-3 to TRBJ2-7, with a possible D match to TRBD2 (5 bases). This CDR3 contains 13 residues. V lost 3 bases and J 5 bases, leaving 11 bases between the germline ends. CDR1 and CDR2 from the germline V gene are SGHTA and FQGTGA. The CDR3 reads CASSFQVGDEQYF. The CDR3 nucleotides read TGTGCCAGCAGCTTTCAAGTGGGAGACGAGCAGTACTTC.

The chain uses TRBV4-2 and TRBJ2-7; D is possibly TRBD1 (5 bases). This CDR3 spans 16 amino acids. Germline V lookup: CDR1 LGHNA, CDR2 YNFKEQ. V lost 0 bases and J lost 3, with 15 bases in between. The CDR3 spells CASSQDLRAGFYEQYF. The CDR3 nucleotides read TGTGCCAGCAGCCAAGATCTCAGGGCAGGATTCTACGAGCAGTACTTC.

V and J are TRBV2 and TRBJ1-3, with TRBD1 matching 7 bases. V shed 6 bases, J shed 0 bases, and the junction held 5 bases outside the gene matches. The CDR3 covers 15 residues. Germline V gives CDR1 SNHLY, CDR2 FYNNEI. CDR3 loop: CASSRDSSSGNTIYF. DNA for the CDR3: TGTGCCAGCAGCCGGGACAGTAGCTCTGGAAACACCATATATTTT.

This clone was observed a handful of times. V is TRBV6-6 and J is TRBJ1-2, with 7 bases matching TRBD1. The junction had 15 bases not matched to a gene; V was cut back by 7 bases and J by 4 bases. This CDR3 comprises 16 residues. CDR1 and CDR2 from the germline V gene are MNHNY and SVGAGI (reference sequence). The CDR3 bases are TGTGCCAGCACCGCGACACAGGGGTATGTCGGCTATGGCTACACCTTC. It codes for CASTATQGYVGYGYTF.

This clone occurred a few times. The chain is built from TRBV18 and TRBJ1-1, with TRBD1 as a possible D gene (6 bases). V lost 3 bases and J 4 bases, leaving 12 bases between the germline ends. CDR3 size: 14 residues. CDR1 is KGHSH and CDR2 is LQKENI in the germline V gene. The CDR3: CASSPQGSSTEAFF. Written as DNA, the CDR3 is TGTGCCAGCTCACCCCAGGGGTCGAGCACTGAAGCTTTCTTT.

The V and J genes are TRBV5-4 and TRBJ2-2, with 8 bases lining up with TRBD2. The CDR3 contains 15 residues. Per germline, CDR1 SGHNT and CDR2 YYREEE (reference sequence). Trimming at V came to 4 bases and at J to 4 bases, leaving 6 bases not matched to a gene. The CDR3 loop is CASSLREGSTGELFF. As DNA, the CDR3 is TGTGCCAGCAGCCTACGGGAGGGGTCCACCGGGGAGCTGTTTTTT.

In its sample, this clone was seen a few times. The chain is built from TRBV29-1 and TRBJ2-1, with 9 bases that match TRBD2. Trimming cost V 1 base and J 5 bases; bases outside gene matches: 9. Germline CDR1 reads SQVTM; CDR2 reads ANQGSEA. CDR3 length: 16 amino acids. Here the CDR3 DNA reads TGCAGCGTTGAAGTACGGGCGGGAGGGCCCAACAATGAGCAGTTCTTC. Its protein is CSVEVRAGGPNNEQFF.

The chain uses TRBV5-1 and TRBJ2-2; 7 nucleotides agree with TRBD1. With V trimmed by 1 base and J by 6 bases, 15 bases remained unmatched. Germline CDR1 is SGHRS and CDR2 is YFSETQ. The CDR3 is 18 residues long. CDR3 sequence: CASSLRLRTGDKAGELFF. DNA of the CDR3: TGCGCCAGCAGCTTGAGGTTACGAACAGGGGATAAGGCCGGGGAGCTGTTTTTT.

V is TRBV5-1 and J is TRBJ2-2; the match to TRBD2 covers 9 bases. Germline V CDR1 and CDR2: SGHRS, YFSETQ. CDR3 length: 14 amino acids. The ends lost 9 bases at V and 1 base at J; junction bases unmatched: 4. The CDR3 sequence is CATQLAGNTGELFF. The CDR3 bases are TGCGCCACCCAACTAGCGGGGAACACCGGGGAGCTGTTTTTT.